One sample yielded the 13 T cell receptor beta chains listed below, sequenced in a study of a mutant IDH1 vaccine in newly diagnosed glioma. As to time point: week 47, end of study. Each dose of the vaccine consisted of 300 ug of mutant IDH1 20-mer peptide, with topical imiquimod. What these receptors recognize is not known. The method was immunoSEQ multiplex PCR; TCRdb's version includes in-frame clones alone and lacks a portion of them. This repertoire shows tens of thousands of clones, 82% found once; its top ten account for about 4%. The sequencing used PBMCs, collected from a glioma patient whose treatment included an IDH1 peptide vaccine. These receptors came from a man aged 35 to 55 with glioma. Some clones in this sample may be carry-over from other donors' samples.

J is TRBJ1-2 and V is TRBV29-1, with D possibly TRBD1 on 5 matching bases. Germline CDR1 SQVTM, CDR2 ANQGSEA. The CDR3 runs 12 residues. V was shortened by 2 bases and J by 7 bases, with 11 bases between the two germline ends. DNA for the CDR3: TGCAGCGTTGAAATTCAGGGCGTTGGCTACACCTTC. This translates into CSVEIQGVGYTF.

This clone rates as large (0.1 to 1%). The chain has TRBV29-1 and TRBJ1-2; 8 positions agree with TRBD1. The CDR3 has 15 amino acids. Germline lookup yields CDR1 SQVTM and CDR2 ANQGSEA. With 1 base clipped from V and 5 bases from J, the junction kept 9 bases outside the gene matches. The CDR3 DNA is TGCAGCGTTGAAGCCTGGGACAGGTCCCCTTATGGCTACACCTTC. Residues: CSVEAWDRSPYGYTF.

The rearrangement links TRBV6-4 to TRBJ2-3; perhaps TRBD2 as D (5 bases). The CDR3 length is 14 residues. Deletions cut 3 bases from V and 0 bases from J, with 7 bases between. CDR1 MRHNA and CDR2 SNTAGT come from the germline V gene. CDR3 in amino acids: CASSEAVSTDTQYF. The CDR3 DNA follows: TGTGCCAGCAGTGAAGCGGTTAGCACAGATACGCAGTATTTT.

This clone was picked up one time. This sequence joins TRBV10-3 and TRBJ2-7; a possible D gene is TRBD1 (6 bases). V was shortened by 2 bases and J by 0 bases, with 11 bases between the two germline ends. This CDR3 contains 15 residues. Germline V gene sequence: CDR1 ENHRY, CDR2 SYGVKD. As DNA, the CDR3 is TGTGCCATCAGTGAGGCAGGGGCGAACTCCTACGAGCAGTACTTC. Translation: CAISEAGANSYEQYF.

The V call is TRBV5-1, the J call TRBJ1-1, with unresolved D. The V gene's germline CDR1 is SGHRS and CDR2 YFSETQ. The CDR3 contains 14 residues. V shed 0 bases and J shed 3 bases, with 9 bases lying between them. CDR3 sequence (DNA): TGCGCCAGCAGCTTGGAGAGTAAGTACACTGAAGCTTTCTTT. Protein sequence: CASSLESKYTEAFF.

CDR3 DNA: TGTGCCAGCAGTGTGGGGACATCGCAATACGAGCAGTACTTC. Translated: CASSVGTSQYEQYF. The J gene is TRBJ2-7, the V gene TRBV2; a possible D gene is TRBD1 (6 bases). Trimming cost V 4 bases and J 4 bases, with 14 bases left between them. CDR3 length: 14 residues. Germline lookup yields CDR1 SNHLY and CDR2 FYNNEI.

The chain recombines TRBV7-2 with TRBJ2-3; D gene uncertain. Trimming removed 8 bases at V and 0 bases at J, with 12 bases between. There are 14 residues in the CDR3. The germline V gene encodes CDR1 SGHTA and CDR2 FQGNSA. The CDR3 protein is CASRREASTDTQYF. CDR3 DNA sequence: TGTGCCAGCCGTCGAGAGGCTAGCACAGATACGCAGTATTTT.

CDR3 sequence reads: CASSARGDTDTQYF. The CDR3 DNA sequence: TGTGCCAGCAGCGCCCGGGGGGACACAGATACGCAGTATTTT. The chain joins TRBV9 to TRBJ2-3; TRBD2 matches at 7 bases. Germline lookup yields CDR1 SGDLS and CDR2 YYNGEE. This CDR3 comprises 14 residues. J lost 2 bases, V lost 3 bases, and 3 bases had no gene match.

The chain recombines TRBV19 with TRBJ1-2; D is possibly TRBD1 (5 bases). The CDR3 loop spans 13 amino acids. Trimming cost V 6 bases and J 4 bases, with 12 bases left between them. CDR1 and CDR2 from the germline V gene are LNHDA and SQIVND (reference sequence). The CDR3 sequence is CASRGTLSYGYTF. The CDR3 nucleotides read TGTGCCAGTAGGGGGACGCTCAGCTATGGCTACACCTTC.

The chain links TRBV2 to TRBJ2-7; D is perhaps TRBD1 or TRBD2 (5 bases each). V lost 8 bases, J lost 4 bases, and 12 bases lay in between. The CDR3 contains 12 residues. Germline V gene sequence: CDR1 SNHLY, CDR2 FYNNEI. CDR3 sequence (DNA): TGTGCCAGCGGGACGTGGCTTTACGAGCAGTACTTC. Protein product: CASGTWLYEQYF. Looking up the rest from reference TRBV2 and TRBJ2-7 gives the full variable domain: EPEVTQTPSHQVTQMGQEVILRCVPISNHLYFYWYRQILGQKVEFLVSFYNNEISEKSEIFDDQFSVERPDGSNFTLKIRSTKLEDSAMYFCASGTWLYEQYFGPGTRLTVT.

The sample holds a few counts of this clone. The CDR3 DNA reads as TGTGCCAGCAGCACCGGCCCAGGGGGGGTGACTGAAGCTTTCTTT. Its protein product is CASSTGPGGVTEAFF. The chain combines TRBV13 with TRBJ1-1; 7 bases agree with TRBD1. The CDR3 covers 15 residues. The V gene's germline CDR1 is PRHDT and CDR2 FYEKMQ (reference sequence). Trimming took 5 bases from V and 5 from J; bases not matched to a gene: 11.

The chain employs TRBV7-6 and TRBJ2-3, with D unresolved. CDR1 and CDR2 (germline): SGHVS, FNYEAQ. This CDR3 contains 14 residues. The germline V and J ends were trimmed by 5 bases and 0 bases, with 9 bases remaining between them. The CDR3 region has the DNA TGTGCCAGCAGCCGCGACCAAAGCACAGATACGCAGTATTTT. Translation: CASSRDQSTDTQYF.

In its sample, this clone was seen a few times. This sequence joins TRBV5-1 and TRBJ1-2; 10 positions match TRBD1. The CDR3 has 17 amino acids. V lost 2 bases, J lost 4 bases, and 11 bases stayed unmatched. Per germline, CDR1 SGHRS and CDR2 YFSETQ. CDR3 loop: CASSFDPPGQGIYGYTF. The DNA of the CDR3 is TGCGCCAGCAGCTTCGACCCCCCGGGACAGGGGATCTATGGCTACACCTTC.